Listed below are T cell receptor beta chains from one sample, sequenced in a study of response to subunit inactivated influenza vaccine. TCRdb independently ran MiXCR on the RT-PCR reads; one entry per CDR3 protein. The sample contains 450,000 to 600,000 distinct CDR3 sequences, about 7.2% of which appear only once. Sequenced here: PBMCs from blood, sampled approximately 25 months after vaccination. The receptors derive from a man between 50 and 70 years old who received an inactivated influenza vaccine. Both conserved end residues are trimmed from each CDR3. Each record gives: CDR3 length, V gene, CDR3 protein.

length: 10
V: TRBV28
CDR3: ASRIGGTEAF

length: 13
V: TRBV5-1
CDR3: ASSAGGQMNYGYT

length: 13
V: TRBV3-1
CDR3: ASSQAQGRTDTQY

length: 11
V: TRBV23-1
CDR3: ASSHQGSYEQY

length: 17
V: TRBV4-2
CDR3: ASSQEGPGRFTGANVLT

length: 12
V: TRBV5-5
CDR3: ASSLGTENQPQH

length: 15
V: TRBV11-2
CDR3: ASSLTTGTPGADTQY

length: 11
V: TRBV12-3/TRBV12-4
CDR3: ASTGGRTGELF

length: 13
V: TRBV4-2
CDR3: ASSARQGDNQPQH

length: 14
V: TRBV15
CDR3: ATSRVSGSGSYEQY

length: 13
V: TRBV5-1
CDR3: ASSRGGMESYEQY

length: 13
V: TRBV18
CDR3: ASSPPWKPNTEAF

length: 11
V: TRBV20-1
CDR3: SARATGVREQY

length: 12
V: TRBV6-2/TRBV6-3
CDR3: ASSSDRAYQPQH

length: 12
V: TRBV20-1
CDR3: SARAGTSSREQF

length: 13
V: TRBV6-1
CDR3: ASRGRVANTGELF

length: 11
V: TRBV10-3
CDR3: AISVGLDNEQF

length: 15
V: TRBV2
CDR3: ASRVDTYRSYNSPLH

length: 14
V: TRBV28
CDR3: ASSGGTSGGTYEQY

length: 10
V: TRBV20-1
CDR3: SAKLAAPEQY

length: 13
V: TRBV4-1
CDR3: ASSQGRGYTGELF

length: 12
V: TRBV7-2
CDR3: ASSAGLGRYEQY

length: 11
V: TRBV20-1
CDR3: SARGARPNEQF

length: 11
V: TRBV2
CDR3: ASMGGEEQPQH

length: 13
V: TRBV4-1
CDR3: ASSQSGEANYGYT

length: 13
V: TRBV6-1
CDR3: ASSLRWTGGEKLF

length: 10
V: TRBV10-3
CDR3: ATGTGVYEQY

length: 13
V: TRBV15
CDR3: ATSREDHSSYEQY

length: 12
V: TRBV12-3/TRBV12-4
CDR3: ASSLRASQETQY

length: 13
V: TRBV30
CDR3: AWRYSGRPYNEQF

length: 13
V: TRBV29-1
CDR3: SVDGRGRYQETQY

length: 13
V: TRBV6-2/TRBV6-3
CDR3: ASSKGMPRYNEQF

length: 14
V: TRBV9
CDR3: ASSVRTSRLYNEQF

length: 13
V: TRBV12-3/TRBV12-4
CDR3: ASRERLGSYNEQF

length: 14
V: TRBV20-1
CDR3: SASPPGAVGANVLT

length: 17
V: TRBV2
CDR3: ASSEGLGSRLYSNQPQH

length: 9
V: TRBV12-3/TRBV12-4
CDR3: ASRVGTGRF

length: 11
V: TRBV2
CDR3: ASSIEGVYEQY

length: 11
V: TRBV29-1
CDR3: SVGGLTSYEQY

length: 13
V: TRBV5-6
CDR3: ASSSRSGIGEKLF

length: 14
V: TRBV20-1
CDR3: SARDIAPKGYNEQF

length: 13
V: TRBV5-1
CDR3: ASRWWFSSTDTQY

length: 12
V: TRBV28
CDR3: ASSLTGGHNTQY

length: 14
V: TRBV20-1
CDR3: SALAWGEAREDTQY

length: 11
V: TRBV20-1
CDR3: SARDRGAEEQY

length: 14
V: TRBV10-3
CDR3: AIRAGTGAVNTEAF

length: 10
V: TRBV29-1
CDR3: SVEKGSYEQY

length: 13
V: TRBV15
CDR3: ATSTGQGFIYEQY

length: 15
V: TRBV20-1
CDR3: SARRQGSLFSNQPQH

length: 14
V: TRBV7-3
CDR3: ARPRTAFSGANVLT

length: 10
V: TRBV10-3
CDR3: AIGGSPNEQY

length: 14
V: TRBV30
CDR3: AWSVLGGRVSNEQF

length: 15
V: TRBV15
CDR3: ATSRPRGLAEQNEQF

length: 12
V: TRBV20-1
CDR3: SAVTGQGWKTQY

length: 11
V: TRBV5-4
CDR3: ASSLAENYGYT

length: 17
V: TRBV20-1
CDR3: SARDQKNPGTSGRGEQF

length: 16
V: TRBV4-2
CDR3: ASSQEVLAGVGTDTQY

length: 15
V: TRBV3-1
CDR3: ASSHSPYGIQRYEQY

length: 10
V: TRBV6-2/TRBV6-3
CDR3: ASSSSSYRQF

length: 12
V: TRBV11-2
CDR3: ASSLGAGGGTQY